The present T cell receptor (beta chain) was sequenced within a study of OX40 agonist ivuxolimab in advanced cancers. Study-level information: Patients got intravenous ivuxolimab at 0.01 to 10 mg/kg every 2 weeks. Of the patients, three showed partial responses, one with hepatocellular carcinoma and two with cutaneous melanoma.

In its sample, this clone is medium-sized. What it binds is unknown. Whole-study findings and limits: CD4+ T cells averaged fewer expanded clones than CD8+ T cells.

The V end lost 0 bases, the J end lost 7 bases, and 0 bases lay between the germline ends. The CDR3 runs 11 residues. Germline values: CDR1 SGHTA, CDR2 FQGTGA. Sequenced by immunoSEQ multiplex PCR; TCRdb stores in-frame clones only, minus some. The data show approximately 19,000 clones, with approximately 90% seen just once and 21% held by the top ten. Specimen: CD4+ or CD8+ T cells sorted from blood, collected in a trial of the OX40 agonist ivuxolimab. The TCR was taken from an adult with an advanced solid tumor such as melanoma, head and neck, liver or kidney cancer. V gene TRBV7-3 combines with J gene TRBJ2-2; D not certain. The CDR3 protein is CASSLTGELFF. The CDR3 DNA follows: TGTGCCAGCAGCTTAACCGGGGAGCTGTTTTTT.